These 4 T cell receptor beta chains were all obtained from the same sample, sequenced in a study of metastatic and nonmetastatic thyroid tumors. The entire patient cohort was treatment-naive prior to thyroid surgery. Using MiXCR, TCRdb re-called clones from the PCR reads. The sample has about 49,000 clones, around 4% seen once; the top ten hold about 9.8%. What was sequenced was blood. These receptors came from a female donor with papillary thyroid cancer or a benign thyroid nodule (not recorded which). Some clones in this sample may be carry-over from other donors' samples.

This chain connects TRBV6-2 or TRBV6-3 to TRBJ2-7, with 7 nucleotides matching TRBD1. There are 13 residues in the CDR3. Trimming cost V 5 bases and J 1 base; bases outside gene matches: 2. Germline V lookup: CDR1 MNHEY, CDR2 SVGEGT. The CDR3 DNA sequence: TGTGCCAGCAGTCACAGGGGATCCTACGAGCAGTACTTC. Translating gives CASSHRGSYEQYF.

The gene calls are TRBV7-9 and TRBJ2-7; TRBD1 is a possible D gene (6 bases). The germline gives CDR1 SEHNR, CDR2 FQNEAQ (reference sequence). The CDR3 sequence is 15 residues long. Deletions cut 4 bases from V and 3 bases from J, with 16 bases between. CDR3 DNA: TGTGCCAGCAGCTCAAAAAGGGACAACATCTACGAGCAGTACTTC. It specifies CASSSKRDNIYEQYF.

This clone was counted only a few times. The junction departs from germline at one end; a sequencing error may be responsible. The chain has TRBV12-3 or TRBV12-4 and TRBJ2-5; 8 bases fit TRBD2. The CDR3 covers 13 residues. In DNA, the CDR3 is TGTGCCAGCATGGGACTAGACCAAGAGAACCAGTACTTC. Its translation: CASMGLDQENQYF.

This clone was counted many times. The chain employs TRBV12-3 or TRBV12-4 and TRBJ2-5; 7 bases are a match to TRBD2. CDR3 length: 17 residues. V trimming: 5 bases; J trimming: 1 base; junction bases outside the gene matches: 13. Here the CDR3 DNA reads TGTGCCAGCAGTCCTTGGGATCTCACTAGCGTCCAAGAGACCCAGTACTTC. The encoded protein is CASSPWDLTSVQETQYF.